The next 6 T cell receptor beta chains were all read from a single sample in a study of blood T cell repertoires in COVID-19. Here immunoSEQ multiplex PCR was the method, and the copy in TCRdb shows in-frame clones only, minus some. The sample holds more than 95,000 clones, about 89% seen once. Material for sequencing was peripheral blood. All receptors come from a man between 45 and 60 years old with acute or convalescent COVID-19.

This clone was picked up a small number of times. The chain combines TRBV24-1 with TRBJ2-1; 7 bases match TRBD2. V lost 3 bases to trimming and J lost 5 bases; unmatched junction nucleotides: 6. CDR1 is KGHDR, CDR2 SFDVKD, per germline. The CDR3 length is 15 residues. CDR3 amino acids: CATSDAREMHNEQFF. The CDR3 nucleotides read TGTGCCACCAGTGATGCGCGGGAGATGCACAATGAGCAGTTCTTC.

J is TRBJ2-7 and V is TRBV2; D possibly corresponds to TRBD2 (6 bases). V dropped 11 bases and J dropped 1 base, with 12 bases sitting between them. Germline V gives CDR1 SNHLY, CDR2 FYNNEI. The CDR3 is 12 residues long. CDR3 residues: CAGGRRSYEQYF. DNA for the CDR3: TGTGCCGGGGGGAGGAGGTCCTACGAGCAGTACTTC. The variable domain in full, completed from reference TRBV2 and TRBJ2-7, reads EPEVTQTPSHQVTQMGQEVILRCVPISNHLYFYWYRQILGQKVEFLVSFYNNEISEKSEIFDDQFSVERPDGSNFTLKIRSTKLEDSAMYFCAGGRRSYEQYFGPGTRLTVT.

V gene TRBV28 combines with J gene TRBJ2-2, with TRBD1 matching over 9 bases. V dropped 4 bases and J dropped 4; count of bases not matched to a gene: 7. This CDR3 is built from 16 residues. Germline CDR1 and CDR2: MDHEN and SYDVKM. The DNA of the CDR3 is TGTGCCAGCAGTTCGCCCGGGACAGGGATCACCGGGGAGCTGTTTTTT. Translation gives CASSSPGTGITGELFF.

The V gene is TRBV10-1, the J gene TRBJ1-2, with D perhaps matching TRBD1 (6 bases). Germline loops: CDR1 WNHNN, CDR2 SYGVQD (reference sequence). The CDR3 contains 13 residues. V was shortened by 3 bases and J by 6 bases, with 11 bases between the two germline ends. DNA for the CDR3: TGCGCCAGCAGTGAAAGACAGGTGGATGGCTACACCTTC. Translated: CASSERQVDGYTF.

V usage is TRBV10-3 and J usage is TRBJ2-1, with 10 bases lining up with TRBD2. The CDR3 contains 14 residues. Trimming took 6 bases from V and 6 from J; bases not matched to a gene: 5. CDR1 and CDR2 from the germline V gene are ENHRY and SYGVKD. The DNA of the CDR3 is TGTGCCATCAGCCAAGGACTAGCGGTCAATGAGCAGTTCTTC. Its protein product is CAISQGLAVNEQFF.

The sample holds a few counts of this clone. The chain has TRBV6-5 and TRBJ2-1; 7 bases are shared with TRBD1. The CDR3 runs to 13 residues. The V gene end was trimmed by 5 bases and the J gene end by 7 bases; junction bases not matched to a gene: 5. Germline loops: CDR1 MNHEY, CDR2 SVGAGI. DNA of the CDR3: TGTGCCAGCAGTCCACTACAGGGGAATGAGCAGTTCTTC. This gives the protein CASSPLQGNEQFF.